The present T cell receptor (beta chain) was sequenced within a study of early T cells in non-severe SARS-CoV-2 infection. Study-wide background: Unsorted whole-blood RNA was sequenced in bulk, leaving chains unpaired.

Researchers tagged individual cDNA molecules with unique molecular identifiers. TCRdb analysed the 5' RACE reads with MiXCR anew, one entry per CDR3 protein. The sample contains some 76,000 distinct CDR3 sequences, 15% to 18% of which appear only once. Only a few counts were recorded for this clonotype. Its antigen is still unknown. Looked up from germline, CDR1 is SGHTA and CDR2 is FQGNSA. V was shortened by 4 bases and J by 1 base, with 7 bases between the two germline ends. The CDR3 runs to 13 residues. Findings and limits, study-wide: Anti-spike CD8 responses were favored in VDJdb matching, and private and CD4 specificities were missed.

The TCR sequence derives from an adult who was a healthcare worker with PCR-confirmed SARS-CoV-2 infection or an uninfected control (not recorded which). The J gene is TRBJ1-1, the V gene TRBV7-2; D gene ambiguous. Material for sequencing was whole blood. The CDR3 DNA reads as TGTGCCAGCAGCTACAGCCGGAACACTGAAGCTTTCTTT. Translation: CASSYSRNTEAFF.